The TCR beta chain under discussion was sequenced for a study of regulatory T cells in long-lasting Graves disease. This clonotype was recorded at least ten times. In building TCR beta libraries, iRepertoire HTBI primers were used together with Arm-PCR of CDR3 regions. TCRdb re-called the multiplex PCR reads through MiXCR, storing one row per CDR3 protein. The table lists under 350,000 distinct CDR3 sequences, 22% of them singletons. Time point described: persistent/refractory GD, antithyroid drugs over 5 years with positive TRAb. RNA from PBMCs was the source of the TCR library. The clonotype comes from a female donor with Graves disease. The sequences come from peripheral blood mononuclear cells (PBMCs), collected when the disease was refractory, from a patient treated with antithyroid drugs.

CDR3 nucleotides: TGCAGTGCTAGGGACGGACTAGCGGGAGCTGGATACGAGCAGTACTTC. Amino acid sequence: CSARDGLAGAGYEQYF. The V call is TRBV20-1, the J call TRBJ2-7; 13 bases are a match to TRBD2. Germline V gene lookup returns CDR1 DFQATT and CDR2 SNEGSKA (reference sequence). Germline trimming cut 3 bases from V and 4 bases from J; bases unmatched to any gene: 9. CDR3 length: 16 amino acids.